This entry lists 27 T cell receptor beta chains sequenced from one sample in a study of T-cell memory formation after mild COVID-19. From the 5' RACE reads, TCRdb called clonotypes with MiXCR, one entry per CDR3 protein. The profile shows roughly 99,000 distinct CDR3 sequences, 13% to 15% of them singletons. Sequenced material: PBMCs or a T cell subset sorted from them (not recorded which). These receptors were collected from a man younger than 30 who had mild COVID-19 (a few samples of this study predate the infection). Cell type and time point are not known.

V is TRBV7-8 and J is TRBJ2-3; 7 bases are shared with TRBD2. The CDR3 length is 15 residues. Germline V gives CDR1 SGHVS, CDR2 FQNEAQ. The V segment lost 6 bases and the J segment 5 bases; nucleotides outside the gene matches: 11. CDR3 coding DNA: TGTGCCAGCAGTGTGGGCGGGGGAGTGAGAGATACGCAGTATTTT. Its translation: CASSVGGGVRDTQYF.

This clonotype was seen a few times. The chain uses TRBV29-1 and TRBJ2-5; D is unclear. Trimming left V 3 bases short and J 3 bases short, with 8 bases between. Germline V gene lookup returns CDR1 SQVTM and CDR2 ANQGSEA. This CDR3 spans 12 amino acids. CDR3 in DNA: TGCAGCGTTGATTCTTCGGAAGAGACCCAGTACTTC. Its protein product is CSVDSSEETQYF.

The chain has TRBV20-1 and TRBJ2-3; a weak D match, TRBD1 (7 bases). This CDR3 spans 13 amino acids. Trimming removed 6 bases from V and 7 bases from J, with 17 bases in between. Per germline, CDR1 DFQATT and CDR2 SNEGSKA (reference sequence). As DNA, the CDR3 is TGCAGTGCGTTCCAGGGGGGACCCAATACGCAGTATTTT. It encodes CSAFQGGPNTQYF.

This clonotype came up a few times. The chain employs TRBV29-1 and TRBJ2-2, with D tentatively TRBD2 (6 bases). With 0 bases removed from V and 4 bases from J, the gap between germline ends came to 12 bases. Germline V CDR1 and CDR2: SQVTM, ANQGSEA. The length of the CDR3 is 15 residues. The CDR3 nucleotides read TGCAGCGTTGAAGATAGCGGAGCCCCCACCGGGGAGCTGTTTTTT. Its protein product is CSVEDSGAPTGELFF.

The gene calls are TRBV7-9 and TRBJ1-2; D possibly corresponds to TRBD1 (5 bases). CDR1 and CDR2 from the germline V gene are SEHNR and FQNEAQ (reference sequence). The CDR3 extends over 11 amino acids. V lost 3 bases, J lost 10 bases, and 9 bases lay in between. Here the CDR3 DNA reads TGTGCCAGCAGCTTGGGACGGGACTACACCTTC. The encoded protein is CASSLGRDYTF.

The V and J genes are TRBV19 and TRBJ2-5, with a weak D call TRBD1 (6 bases). The germline V and J ends were trimmed by 5 bases and 4 bases, with 11 bases remaining between them. Germline CDR1 and CDR2: LNHDA and SQIVND (reference sequence). CDR3 length: 13 amino acids. The CDR3 DNA reads TGTGCCAGTAGTTGGGGGCGCGGAGAGACCCAGTACTTC. This encodes CASSWGRGETQYF.

This clonotype was found a few times. The V and J genes are TRBV30 and TRBJ2-1, with 7 nucleotides matching TRBD2. The CDR3 has 12 residues. CDR1 is GTSNPN, CDR2 SVGIG, per germline (reference sequence). Trimming took 2 bases from V and 9 from J; bases not matched to a gene: 4. CDR3 residues: CAWSPIAGEQFF. CDR3 bases: TGTGCCTGGAGTCCTATAGCGGGTGAGCAGTTCTTC.

The rearrangement links TRBV28 to TRBJ1-1; a weak D match, TRBD1 (6 bases). The CDR3 is made up of 13 amino acids. Trimming stripped 2 bases from V and 3 bases from J, with 7 bases between. Germline-derived CDR1 and CDR2 are MDHEN and SYDVKM. CDR3 region: CASSLAGDTEAFF. Here the CDR3 DNA reads TGTGCCAGCAGTTTAGCAGGGGACACTGAAGCTTTCTTT.

V usage is TRBV5-1 and J usage is TRBJ2-2; 11 nucleotides match TRBD2. This CDR3 has 19 amino acids. Germline values: CDR1 SGHRS, CDR2 YFSETQ. The V gene end was trimmed by 3 bases and the J gene end by 7 bases; junction bases not matched to a gene: 17. The CDR3 sequence is CASSSTGLAAIGSDGELFF. CDR3 DNA: TGCGCCAGCAGCTCGACGGGACTAGCGGCAATCGGGTCAGACGGGGAGCTGTTTTTT. The variable domain in full, completed from reference TRBV5-1 and TRBJ2-2, reads KAGVTQTPRYLIKTRGQQVTLSCSPISGHRSVSWYQQTPGQGLQFLFEYFSETQRNKGNFPGRFSGRQFSNSRSEMNVSTLELGDSALYLCASSSTGLAAIGSDGELFFGEGSRLTVL.

The rearrangement links TRBV12-3 or TRBV12-4 to TRBJ2-5; D gene uncertain. The ends were cut back, 6 bases at V and 4 bases at J, with 6 bases in the middle. The CDR3 length is 11 residues. DNA for the CDR3: TGTGCCAGCAGAACTTTAGAGACCCAGTACTTC. As protein: CASRTLETQYF.

This clonotype was observed a handful of times. The DNA of the CDR3 is TGCGCCAGCAGCCCCGGACAGGGGCCACACCGGGAGCTGTTTTTT. Translating it yields CASSPGQGPHRELFF. The chain uses TRBV4-3 and TRBJ2-2, with 9 bases that match TRBD1. Germline values: CDR1 LGHNA, CDR2 YSLEER. V lost 4 bases to trimming and J lost 9 bases; unmatched junction nucleotides: 9. The CDR3 is 15 amino acids.

The rearrangement joins TRBV29-1 to TRBJ2-1, with 8 bases fitting TRBD2. V shed 7 bases and J 5 bases; nucleotides not matched to a gene: 10. The germline CDR1 and CDR2 sequences are SQVTM and ANQGSEA. The CDR3 runs 14 residues. The CDR3 DNA sequence: TGCAGCGCCTTGTCCGGGGGGGTCCACAATGAGCAGTTCTTC. This translates into CSALSGGVHNEQFF.

The genes are TRBV7-8 and TRBJ2-7; the D is unclear. Germline CDR1 and CDR2: SGHVS and FQNEAQ. CDR3 size: 18 residues. V gave up 1 base and J gave up 0 bases, with 19 bases separating them. CDR3 DNA sequence: TGTGCCAGCAGCTTAGAGTCTAAAATGGCAGTAGGCTCCTACGAGCAGTACGTC. Amino acids: CASSLESKMAVGSYEQYV.

The rearrangement joins TRBV19 to TRBJ1-1, with D perhaps matching TRBD1 (5 bases). The CDR3 is 15 amino acids. Trimming removed 11 bases at V and 5 bases at J, with 24 bases between. Germline V gives CDR1 LNHDA, CDR2 SQIVND (reference sequence). CDR3 coding DNA: TGTGCCTCCCTTCCTGGTTGGACGGGGCGGACTGAAGCTTTCTTT. It yields the protein CASLPGWTGRTEAFF.

The chain uses TRBV4-2 and TRBJ2-3; 12 bases line up with TRBD2. The CDR3 contains 19 residues. Germline V CDR1 and CDR2: LGHNA, YNFKEQ. J gave up 2 bases and V 0 bases, and 9 bases lay outside the gene matches. CDR3 bases: TGTGCCAGCAGCCAAGAATCGGGGCGACTAGCGGGGGACACAGATACGCAGTATTTT. Amino acid sequence: CASSQESGRLAGDTDTQYF.

This clonotype was observed a handful of times. The V call is TRBV7-9, the J call TRBJ2-1; TRBD1 aligns across 9 bases. The germline CDR1 and CDR2 sequences are SEHNR and FQNEAQ (reference sequence). The junction had 7 bases not matched to a gene; V was cut back by 4 bases and J by 6 bases. This CDR3 is built from 15 residues. CDR3 in amino acids: CASSSGTGKGNEQFF. In DNA, the CDR3 is TGTGCCAGCAGCTCCGGGACAGGGAAAGGCAATGAGCAGTTCTTC.

V is TRBV7-6 and J is TRBJ1-2; TRBD1 matches 11 bases. The CDR3 covers 15 residues. Germline V lookup: CDR1 SGHVS, CDR2 FNYEAQ. V lost 3 bases to trimming and J lost 6 bases; unmatched junction nucleotides: 6. CDR3 sequence reads: CASSLVDRGQDGYTF. The CDR3 nucleotides are TGTGCCAGCAGCTTGGTGGACAGGGGGCAGGATGGCTACACCTTC.

There are many counts of this clonotype. The V call is TRBV5-4, the J call TRBJ2-1, with 13 positions matching TRBD2. The CDR3 sequence is 15 residues long. Per the germline V gene, CDR1 is SGHNT and CDR2 is YYREEE (reference sequence). The V and J ends lost 4 bases and 5 bases, in that order; junction bases with no gene match: 3. The DNA of the CDR3 is TGTGCCAGCAGCCCAGGGACTAGCGGGGACAATGAGCAGTTCTTC. Residues: CASSPGTSGDNEQFF.

V and J are TRBV4-1 and TRBJ1-5; D not resolved. With 5 bases removed from V and 2 bases from J, the gap between germline ends came to 13 bases. The CDR3 runs to 15 residues. Germline V CDR1 and CDR2: MGHRA, YSYEKL. CDR3 in amino acids: CASSSVEGRNQPQHF. As DNA, the CDR3 is TGCGCCAGCAGCTCCGTGGAAGGGCGCAATCAGCCCCAGCATTTT.

This clonotype appeared a few times. CDR3 residues: CASSSGQNEQFF. DNA for the CDR3: TGTGCCAGCAGTTCGGGACAGAATGAGCAGTTCTTC. V usage is TRBV27 and J usage is TRBJ2-1; 7 bases map to TRBD1. V shed 4 bases and J 7 bases; nucleotides not matched to a gene: 1. The CDR3 is made up of 12 amino acids. Germline V gene sequence: CDR1 MNHEY, CDR2 SMNVEV (reference sequence).

This clonotype was detected a few times. CDR3 DNA sequence: TGTGCCAGCCAAAATGGGGAGTCTGGGGCCAACGTCCTGACTTTC. Protein: CASQNGESGANVLTF. The V gene is TRBV9, the J gene TRBJ2-6, with D perhaps TRBD2 (5 bases). The CDR3 contains 15 residues. Deletions cut 7 bases from V and 1 base from J, with 12 bases between. The germline V gene encodes CDR1 SGDLS and CDR2 YYNGEE.

This rearrangement joins TRBV18 to TRBJ2-4; either TRBD1 or TRBD2 may fit D (6 bases each). The V gene's germline CDR1 is KGHSH and CDR2 LQKENI. This CDR3 contains 14 residues. V lost 3 bases, J lost 5 bases, and 11 bases lay in between. The CDR3: CASSPWGAENIQYF. The CDR3 bases are TGTGCCAGCTCACCTTGGGGGGCCGAAAACATTCAGTACTTC. Complete variable domain (other parts from reference TRBV18 and TRBJ2-4): NAGVMQNPRHLVRRRGQEARLRCSPMKGHSHVYWYRQLPEEGLKFMVYLQKENIIDESGMPKERFSAEFPKEGPSILRIQQVVRGDSAAYFCASSPWGAENIQYFGAGTRLSVL.

This clonotype was seen a handful of times. This chain joins TRBV15 and TRBJ1-1; D remains unclear. The germline V gene encodes CDR1 LNHNV and CDR2 YYDKDF (reference sequence). Between the trimmed V and J ends, which lost 1 base and 4 bases, there was a span of 16 bases. The CDR3 runs to 16 residues. The CDR3 loop is CATSRGRAWGITEAFF. The CDR3 DNA reads as TGTGCCACCAGCAGAGGAAGGGCTTGGGGAATCACTGAAGCTTTCTTT.

Many counts were recorded for this clonotype. CDR3 protein: CASRSGGATDTQYF. CDR3 bases: TGTGCCAGCAGAAGCGGGGGGGCTACAGATACGCAGTATTTT. This chain joins TRBV6-5 and TRBJ2-3; 10 bases fit TRBD2. CDR1 MNHEY and CDR2 SVGAGI come from the germline V gene. V shed 6 bases and J 3 bases; nucleotides not matched to a gene: 3. CDR3 length equals 14 residues.

The V gene is TRBV7-9, the J gene TRBJ2-6; D is unresolved. Trimming took 3 bases from V and 4 from J, leaving 10 bases between them. The CDR3 contains 15 residues. CDR1 and CDR2 from the germline V gene are SEHNR and FQNEAQ (reference sequence). CDR3 sequence: CASSFAATGANVLTF. CDR3 in DNA: TGTGCCAGCAGCTTCGCAGCGACCGGGGCCAACGTCCTGACTTTC.

This clonotype was seen only a few times. The chain has TRBV19 and TRBJ1-1; 11 bases match TRBD1. Germline CDR1 LNHDA, CDR2 SQIVND (reference sequence). This CDR3 has 16 amino acids. The ends lost 2 bases at V and 2 bases at J; junction bases unmatched: 4. The CDR3 here is CASSILRTGGNTEAFF. The CDR3 DNA follows: TGTGCCAGTAGTATACTCAGGACAGGGGGCAACACTGAAGCTTTCTTT.

The genes are TRBV11-2 and TRBJ1-6; 7 nucleotides agree with TRBD1. The CDR3 contains 13 residues. The germline gives CDR1 SGHAT, CDR2 FQNNGV. With 8 bases clipped from V and 6 bases from J, the junction kept 4 bases outside the gene matches. This chain's CDR3 is CASGPGGNSPLHF. The CDR3 region has the DNA TGTGCCAGCGGCCCAGGGGGTAATTCACCCCTCCACTTT.